Here is one T cell receptor (beta chain) with its context. The sample belongs to a study of blood T cell repertoires in COVID-19. Study background: The United States, Italy and Spain provided the acute and convalescent COVID-19 samples.

Authors' methods: Quantification of nucleated cells was approximated via reference gene primer amplification. Profiled with immunoSEQ multiplex PCR; TCRdb holds only in-frame clones, not every one. V, J and clone size are those of that table, while D and trimming were read from the DNA. The sample consists of over 200,000 clones, roughly 80% of them appearing once. Losses at the gene ends were 4 bases for V and 0 bases for J; bases not matched to a gene: 2. Per the germline V gene, CDR1 is LGHNA and CDR2 is YNFKEQ. This CDR3 spans 14 amino acids. Residents of about two dozen US areas, aged roughly 18 to 89 years, made up the participants. Each recovered donor of Cohort 3 presented with two negative PCRs, clearance, or symptom resolution.

Sample: PBMCs or T cells enriched from blood (not recorded which). This chain uses TRBV4-2 with TRBJ1-2; 7 bases map to TRBD1. The receptor was derived from a man in his sixties who had recovered from COVID-19. DNA of the CDR3: TGTGCCAGCAGCCTAAGGGGGCCTAACTATGGCTACACCTTC. As protein: CASSLRGPNYGYTF.